A selection of T cell receptor beta chains follows, all from one sample in a study of early stage breast cancer tumors. Generated by immunoSEQ multiplex PCR, the TCRdb table keeps only in-frame clones and is missing some. The sample yields 25,000 to 35,000 clones, 75% to 90% seen once. The sequenced sample consisted of blood. These receptor sequences come from a person in their 60s with breast cancer. CDR3s include the opening cysteine and the closing phenylalanine or tryptophan. Fields, in order: V gene, J gene, clone size, D gene, CDR3 DNA, CDR3 protein. A D gene is named only where the DNA matches it firmly. Clone size is stated in some rows and not others, as once, few, many or a class when expanded.

>TRBV30|TRBJ2-2|-|-
TGTGCCTGGAGGAAAGGGGTCACGAACACCGGGGAGCTGTTTTTT
CAWRKGVTNTGELFF
>TRBV27|TRBJ1-2|few|TRBD1
TGTGCCAGCAGTCAACAGGGGGACTATGGCTACACCTTC
CASSQQGDYGYTF
>TRBV29-1|TRBJ2-7|-|TRBD2
TGCAGCGTGGGGACTAGCGGCTTTTACGAGCAGTACTTC
CSVGTSGFYEQYF
>TRBV13|TRBJ2-7|-|-
TGTGCCAGCAGCTTTACTAGAGGCTACGAGCAGTACTTC
CASSFTRGYEQYF
>TRBV19|TRBJ2-2|-|-
TGTGCCAGTAGTGATCAGGGGAACACCGGGGAGCTGTTTTTT
CASSDQGNTGELFF
>TRBV12-5|TRBJ1-5|-|TRBD1
TGTGCTAGTGGTTTGCTGACAGGGCGACAGCCCCAGCATTTT
CASGLLTGRQPQHF
>TRBV6-6|TRBJ1-3|-|-
TGTGCCAGCAGTTACTCGGCCCAGGGCGGAAACACCATATATTTT
CASSYSAQGGNTIYF
>TRBV7-9|TRBJ2-3|-|-
TGTGCCAGCAGCTTTTCGGGTTCAGATACGCAGTATTTT
CASSFSGSDTQYF
>TRBV30|TRBJ2-1|-|TRBD2
TGTGGACTAGCGGGAGCTTACGGTGAGCAGTTCTTC
CGLAGAYGEQFF
>TRBV6-5|TRBJ2-7|-|-
TGTGCCAGCAGGCCCCTGAGTCCTCCCGAGCAGTACTTC
CASRPLSPPEQYF
>TRBV19|TRBJ2-5|-|TRBD2
TGTGCCAGTAGTAGTCAGCGGGAGACATTAGAGACCCAGTACTTC
CASSSQRETLETQYF
>TRBV5-4|TRBJ2-7|-|-
TGTGCCAGCAGCCTGGGAGCGGATTCCTACGAGCAGTACTTC
CASSLGADSYEQYF
>TRBV30|TRBJ1-4|few|TRBD1
TGTGCCTCCGACAGGGGTGAGGAAAAACTGTTTTTT
CASDRGEEKLFF
>TRBV19|TRBJ2-1|once|TRBD2
TGTGCCAGTAGCCAGCGGGAGGCAACCTACAATGAGCAGTTCTTC
CASSQREATYNEQFF
>TRBV7-9|TRBJ1-1|-|TRBD1
TGTGCCAGCAGCTTAGTCAGGGGGCTAAACACTGAAGCTTTCTTT
CASSLVRGLNTEAFF
>TRBV7-2|TRBJ2-1|-|TRBD2
TGTGCCAGCAGATGGCTCCGGGAGGAAAAGTACAATGAGCAGTTCTTC
CASRWLREEKYNEQFF
>TRBV6-5|TRBJ2-3|-|-
TGTGCCAGCACCAGCCAGCCCACGGGAATAGATACGCAGTATTTT
CASTSQPTGIDTQYF
>TRBV6-5|TRBJ2-2|-|-
TGTGCCAGCCGCAAGGGAGGAGAGAACACCGGGGAGCTGTTTTTT
CASRKGGENTGELFF
>TRBV2|TRBJ2-1|-|TRBD2
TGTGCCAGCAGTGAAACCGGGGGACTATACATCTACAATGAGCAGTTCTTC
CASSETGGLYIYNEQFF
>TRBV18|TRBJ2-7|-|TRBD2
TGTGCCAGCTCACCCCCGAGCGGGAGTATCGACGAGCAGTACTTC
CASSPPSGSIDEQYF
>TRBV5-1|TRBJ2-5|once|TRBD2
TGCGCCAGCAGCTTGGGGGCTAGCGGGAGTGGGAGCCGAGAGACCCAGTACTTC
CASSLGASGSGSRETQYF
>TRBV4-3|TRBJ1-1|-|-
TGCGCCAGCGCAGAACAGGGATTCACTGAAGCTTTCTTT
CASAEQGFTEAFF
>TRBV19|TRBJ1-1|-|-
TGTGCCAGTGACACCGGGCCCAACAGGCGAAACACTGAAGCTTTCTTT
CASDTGPNRRNTEAFF
>TRBV7-2|TRBJ2-1|-|TRBD2
TGTGCCAGCGCAGACCCGGGAGGGCCGTCGGCCTACAATGAGCAGTTCTTC
CASADPGGPSAYNEQFF
>TRBV28|TRBJ1-1|-|-
TGTGCCAGCAGTTTACCTGAGGGGAACACTGAAGCTTTCTTT
CASSLPEGNTEAFF
>TRBV5-5|TRBJ1-5|-|TRBD1
TGTGCCAGCAGCATCCGGACAGGTCAGCCCCAGCATTTT
CASSIRTGQPQHF
>TRBV28|TRBJ2-5|once|-
TGTGCCAGCAGTTCTCCAACAGTAGACCAAGAGACCCAGTACTTC
CASSSPTVDQETQYF
>TRBV9|TRBJ2-6|-|TRBD1
TGTGCCAGCGCCGGGGGACAGGGGAGCTCTGGGGCCAACGTCCTGACTTTC
CASAGGQGSSGANVLTF
>TRBV9|TRBJ1-1|-|-
TGTGCCAGCAGCCCCCGGGGTCGGGAGAACACTGAAGCTTTCTTT
CASSPRGRENTEAFF
>TRBV7-2|TRBJ2-7|-|-
TGTGCCAGCAGCCCGGACCGGACAGTTCCTTTAACCTACGAGCAGTACTTC
CASSPDRTVPLTYEQYF
>TRBV18|TRBJ2-3|-|-
TGTGCCAGCTCATTATATGCAGATACGCAGTATTTT
CASSLYADTQYF
>TRBV2|TRBJ2-3|-|-
TGTGCCAGCAGTCGAGGGACTCGGACAGATACGCAGTATTTT
CASSRGTRTDTQYF
>TRBV4-2|TRBJ1-5|-|TRBD1
TGTGCCAGCAGCCTTGTTACAGGGGGCGAAAATCAGCCCCAGCATTTT
CASSLVTGGENQPQHF